Listed here is a single T cell receptor (beta chain). Its specificity is unknown. With V trimmed by 6 bases and J by 0 bases, 7 bases remained unmatched. Germline V gene data show CDR1 as LNHDA and CDR2 as SQIVND (reference sequence). This CDR3 has 17 residues. Researchers took RNA transcripts and amplified the TCR beta CDR3 regions from them. TCR CDR3 underwent first-round RT-PCR with the HTBI primer set. TCRdb re-called the multiplex PCR reads with MiXCR, one entry per CDR3 protein. Of hundreds of thousands of distinct CDR3 sequences listed, about 15% are singletons. This entry comes from a study of T cells in Graves' hyperthyroidism and ophthalmopathy. Across the whole study: Peripheral blood was acquired at first diagnosis, ahead of any therapy whatsoever. Findings and limits, study-wide: Ophthalmopathy was model-predicted a median roughly 6.2 months pre-onset. By a 13 V-J model, ophthalmopathy was set apart from stable hyperthyroidism.

The sample consisted of blood. This sequence joins TRBV19 and TRBJ2-6; TRBD1 agrees at 8 bases. The sequence derives from a young woman with Graves' hyperthyroidism. CDR3 DNA: TGTGCCAGTAGGGACAGGGACCGCATCTCTGGGGCCAACGTCCTGACTTTC. Its protein product is CASRDRDRISGANVLTF.